This passage covers 15 T cell receptor beta chains from one sample sequenced in a study of T cell changes during pregnancy in multiple sclerosis. The data were produced by immunoSEQ multiplex PCR, yet TCRdb's version contains in-frame clones alone and is incomplete. The sample includes approximately 41,000 clones, 91% of them seen just once. The input for sequencing was CD4+ T cells from peripheral blood mononuclear cells, taken in the second trimester of pregnancy. Every receptor here comes from a female donor in good health, enrolled as a control in a pregnancy study.

The CDR3 here is CASMTQGSYNSPLHF. CDR3 nucleotides: TGTGCCAGCATGACACAGGGGTCCTATAATTCACCCCTCCACTTT. The genes are TRBV2 and TRBJ1-6; TRBD1 agrees at 7 bases. Germline-derived CDR1 and CDR2 are SNHLY and FYNNEI. The CDR3 sequence is 15 residues long. The junction had 4 bases not matched to a gene; V was cut back by 7 bases and J by 1 base.

J is TRBJ1-4 and V is TRBV7-9, with 8 nucleotides matching TRBD1. This CDR3 region has 15 residues. Trimming removed 5 bases from V and 0 bases from J; junction bases left unmatched: 2. Germline values: CDR1 SEHNR, CDR2 FQNEAQ (reference sequence). CDR3 in DNA: TGTGCCAGCAGCCAACAGGGGGCAACTAATGAAAAACTGTTTTTT. The encoded protein is CASSQQGATNEKLFF.

The rearrangement uses TRBV7-2 and TRBJ1-2, with 7 bases lining up with TRBD1. After removal of 5 bases from V and 6 bases from J, the junction contained 9 bases not matched to a gene. CDR1 is SGHTA and CDR2 is FQGNSA in the germline V gene. This CDR3 is built from 14 residues. As DNA, the CDR3 is TGTGCCAGCAGCCCCCGACAGGGTCTAAATGGCTACACCTTC. Encoded protein: CASSPRQGLNGYTF.

The chain combines TRBV28 with TRBJ1-1; D is perhaps TRBD1 (6 bases). The CDR3 extends over 14 amino acids. V lost 6 bases and J lost 6, with 17 bases in between. Germline CDR1 MDHEN, CDR2 SYDVKM. CDR3 loop: CASRPTGWGAEAFF. The CDR3 DNA is TGTGCCAGCAGACCAACAGGGTGGGGCGCTGAAGCTTTCTTT.

The chain employs TRBV6-5 and TRBJ1-6; the match to TRBD1 covers 12 bases. V was clipped by 6 bases and J by 10 bases; unmatched bases: 7. The CDR3 is 15 amino acids. Germline loops: CDR1 MNHEY, CDR2 SVGAGI. CDR3 nucleotide sequence: TGTGCCAGCAGCCGGACCGGGACAGGGGGCTCACCCCTCCACTTT. Its protein product is CASSRTGTGGSPLHF.

The chain links TRBV29-1 to TRBJ1-2; 11 bases are a match to TRBD1. Germline-derived CDR1 and CDR2 are SQVTM and ANQGSEA. CDR3 length: 14 amino acids. V trimming: 5 bases; J trimming: 3 bases; junction bases outside the gene matches: 5. CDR3 protein: CSVIGTGGHYGYTF. CDR3 DNA: TGCAGCGTTATAGGGACAGGGGGACACTATGGCTACACCTTC.

With respect to this clone: The sample holds other DNA sequences that translate to the same CDR3. The chain couples TRBV7-2 to TRBJ1-1, with 7 bases lining up with TRBD1. The CDR3 length is 14 residues. V shed 6 bases, J shed 0 bases, and the junction held 4 bases outside the gene matches. CDR1 SGHTA and CDR2 FQGNSA come from the germline V gene. CDR3: CASRRQGMNTEAFF. In nucleotides, the CDR3 is TGTGCCAGCAGACGACAGGGAATGAACACTGAAGCTTTCTTT.

Only one count was recorded for this clone. The chain is built from TRBV11-1 and TRBJ1-5, with 8 bases matching TRBD1. V was clipped by 0 bases and J by 2 bases; unmatched bases: 3. This CDR3 spans 16 amino acids. CDR1 and CDR2 (germline): SGHAT, FQDESV (reference sequence). The CDR3 DNA reads as TGTGCCAGCAGCTTAGCCTTGGACAGGGGCAATCAGCCCCAGCATTTT. This codes for CASSLALDRGNQPQHF.

The chain recombines TRBV5-1 with TRBJ2-3, with D perhaps TRBD1 (6 bases). CDR1 is SGHRS and CDR2 is YFSETQ in the germline V gene. Trimming removed 4 bases at V and 1 base at J, with 13 bases between. CDR3 length: 15 residues. In DNA form, the CDR3 reads TGCGCCAGCAGCCCGACCAGGGGAGGCACAGATACGCAGTATTTT. It codes for CASSPTRGGTDTQYF.

The genes are TRBV19 and TRBJ2-2; TRBD1 aligns across 7 bases. This CDR3 is built from 18 residues. Germline V lookup: CDR1 LNHDA, CDR2 SQIVND (reference sequence). V lost 5 bases, J lost 7 bases, and 19 bases stayed unmatched. DNA of the CDR3: TGTGCCAGTAGTCCCAGGGGGTCGGGGATTTATAGGAACGGGGAGCTGTTTTTT. Translating it yields CASSPRGSGIYRNGELFF.

The rearrangement uses TRBV2 and TRBJ1-5; TRBD1 might be the D (6 bases). V was clipped by 3 bases and J by 1 base, with 10 bases between them. This CDR3 has 15 residues. Germline V gene sequence: CDR1 SNHLY, CDR2 FYNNEI. In DNA form, the CDR3 reads TGTGCCAGCAGTGACAGGGGCAGGAGCAATCAGCCCCAGCATTTT. Protein: CASSDRGRSNQPQHF.

This clone was seen once. The V and J genes are TRBV28 and TRBJ2-7; maybe TRBD2 (6 bases). The CDR3 covers 16 residues. Trimming left V 7 bases short and J 0 bases short, with 19 bases between. CDR1 is MDHEN, CDR2 SYDVKM, per germline. The DNA for the CDR3 is TGTGCCAGCACCCTTCTTCTGGGCGGGACCTCCTACGAGCAGTACTTC. This codes for CASTLLLGGTSYEQYF.

The rearrangement joins TRBV5-6 to TRBJ2-6; D is unresolved. This CDR3 spans 14 amino acids. The V and J ends lost 4 bases and 0 bases respectively, with 5 bases between them. CDR1 and CDR2 from the germline V gene are SGHDT and YYEEEE. CDR3 nucleotide sequence: TGTGCCAGCAGCCTACTCTCTGGGGCCAACGTCCTGACTTTC. This codes for CASSLLSGANVLTF.

The chain is built from TRBV7-8 and TRBJ1-2; 7 bases are shared with TRBD1. This CDR3 is 15 amino acids long. V lost 2 bases to trimming and J lost 2 bases; unmatched junction nucleotides: 5. Germline V gives CDR1 SGHVS, CDR2 FQNEAQ. CDR3 nucleotides: TGTGCCAGCAGCTTACCGGGACAGATAAACTATGGCTACACCTTC. Translating it yields CASSLPGQINYGYTF.

The rearrangement uses TRBV15 and TRBJ1-5; no definite D call. Germline V gene data show CDR1 as LNHNV and CDR2 as YYDKDF (reference sequence). Trimming removed 0 bases from V and 7 bases from J, with 13 bases in between. This CDR3 has 15 residues. Written as DNA, the CDR3 is TGTGCCACCAGCAGAGATTTGGGGTCGGGACAGCCCCAGCATTTT. The encoded protein is CATSRDLGSGQPQHF.